The clone carrying this TCR beta chain was recorded at least ten times. Time point: before trial treatment. The study gave donors nivolumab, ipilimumab, aspirin, low-dose cyclophosphamide and low-dose radiotherapy. Advanced solid tumors lacking tumor-infiltrating lymphocytes were present in eligible patients. The source of the sample is a study of low-dose radiotherapy and immunotherapy resistance in tumors. Across the whole study: Doses delivered to Cohort 2 were 1 Gy per fraction every two weeks, amounting to 13 Gy over 26 weeks. Patients received cyclophosphamide 200 mg/m2 intravenously every two weeks, the day before radiation-immunotherapy.

Primers targeting TRAV and TRBV primed first-strand cDNA, covering alpha and beta chains. An approximately 19-cycle PCR with a constant-region primer and V-primer adapter amplified TCRs. TCRdb reanalysed the reads using MiXCR and keeps one entry per CDR3 protein. Here the sample spans about 82,000 distinct CDR3 sequences, 18% being singletons. The sequence derives from a male donor with prostate cancer. Material: PBMCs, obtained before treatment.

CDR3 loop: CASSFLRGQVEAFF. The CDR3 DNA sequence: TGTGCCAGCAGTTTTTTGAGGGGGCAGGTTGAAGCTTTCTTT. The J gene is TRBJ1-1, the V gene TRBV12-3 or TRBV12-4; the match to TRBD1 covers 7 bases. V was clipped by 3 bases and J by 7 bases; unmatched bases: 8. The CDR3 length is 14 residues.